The 4 T cell receptor beta chains presented below share a single source sample, sequenced in a study of vaccination and CD4 T cells after COVID-19 (dated by TCRdb to 2022 to 2024). The library relied on PCR. Sequenced using an Illumina iSeq 100. TCR sequencing of DNA from cultured CD4+ T cells used the Oncomine TCR Beta short-read assay at the Johns Hopkins FTIC core. The public sequencing data were trimmed at Q25 with fastp and processed into clonotypes with MiXCR by TCRdb, which kept only in-frame beta chains. Each CDR3 protein appears once, grouped with its most common genes and DNA. The sample table contains under 20,000 distinct CDR3 sequences; only one count was recorded for 78% of them. The ten largest clones capture over 15% of the sample. Which antigens these TCRs recognize remains unknown. This sample's treatment or condition label indicates: approximately nine-day PBMC culture with coronavirus spike peptide pools or control peptides (ViraFEST assay).

The material sequenced was CD4+ T cells from blood, cultured in vitro, taken after SARS-CoV-2 vaccination. The receptors originated from a human donor who received a COVID-19 vaccine.

The V and J genes are TRBV6-5 and TRBJ1-1; no reliable D call. The CDR3 runs 12 residues. Looked up from germline, CDR1 is MNHEY and CDR2 is SVGAGI. Between the trimmed V and J ends, which lost 4 bases and 0 bases, there was a span of 3 bases. Written as DNA, the CDR3 is TGTGCCAGCAGTTCAGTGAACACTGAAGCTTTCTTT. The encoded protein is CASSSVNTEAFF.

This sequence joins TRBV7-2 and TRBJ1-6; D gene ambiguous. There are 12 residues in the CDR3. Between the trimmed V and J ends, which lost 3 bases and 6 bases, there was a span of 3 bases. The germline V gene encodes CDR1 SGHTA and CDR2 FQGNSA. Here the CDR3 reads CASSFVNSPLHF. In DNA form, the CDR3 reads TGTGCCAGCAGCTTTGTTAATTCACCCCTCCACTTT. Based on the CDR3 plus reference TRBV7-2 and TRBJ1-6, the full variable domain is GAGVSQSPSNKVTEKGKDVELRCDPISGHTALYWYRQSLGQGLEFLIYFQGNSAPDKSGLPSDRFSAERTGGSVSTLTIQRTQQEDSAVYLCASSFVNSPLHFGNGTRLTVT.

V gene TRBV10-3 combines with J gene TRBJ1-2, with 7 bases that match TRBD1. Germline CDR1 reads ENHRY; CDR2 reads SYGVKD. The CDR3 runs 14 residues. With 2 bases clipped from V and 5 bases from J, the junction kept 5 bases outside the gene matches. CDR3 DNA: TGTGCCATCAGTGAGCTCGGGACAGTTTATGGCTACACCTTC. It specifies CAISELGTVYGYTF.

This clonotype was picked up one time. This chain links TRBV14 with TRBJ2-5, with D hard to call. V gave up 4 bases and J gave up 2 bases, with 8 bases separating them. Germline CDR1 reads SGHDN; CDR2 reads FVKESK. The CDR3 totals 13 residues. The CDR3: CASSRTDQETQYF. The CDR3 DNA sequence: TGTGCCAGCAGCCGTACAGATCAAGAGACCCAGTACTTC.